Detailed here is one T cell receptor (beta chain). Antigen: not known. Naive and memory CD4+ T cells were cultured with CEF, then survey-sequenced. The method was immunoSEQ multiplex PCR; TCRdb's version includes in-frame clones alone and lacks a portion of them. The sample includes 36,000 or so clones, just over 75% seen only once; the top ten take about 2.8%. The data were taken from a study of CD4 T cells in relation to SARS-CoV-2 and coronaviruses. Study in general: Convalescent patients were fewer than ten males and a few females; two were Hispanic.

CDR1 is SGHRS, CDR2 YFSETQ, per germline. V shed 4 bases, J shed 2 bases, and the junction held 6 bases outside the gene matches. The CDR3 consists of 15 residues. This TCR was recovered from an adult with COVID-19. Sequencing was done on a sample of memory CD4+ T cells from PBMCs, cultured in vitro. The chain uses TRBV5-1 and TRBJ1-5, with 7 nucleotides matching TRBD1. CDR3 protein: CASSPEGAGNQPQHF. CDR3 DNA: TGCGCCAGCAGCCCCGAGGGGGCGGGCAATCAGCCCCAGCATTTT.